Listed here are 20 T cell receptor beta chains from one sample, sequenced in a study of blood T cell repertoires in COVID-19. The protocol was immunoSEQ multiplex PCR, while the TCRdb copy is restricted to in-frame clones and leaves out a portion. This table has some 130,000 clones, about 87% appearing once. Material: peripheral blood. These receptor sequences come from a woman aged 60-70 years with acute or convalescent COVID-19.

V is TRBV2 and J is TRBJ2-5; 10 nucleotides match TRBD2. Trimming at V came to 5 bases and at J to 13 bases, leaving 10 bases not matched to a gene. CDR3 length equals 13 residues. CDR1 SNHLY and CDR2 FYNNEI come from the germline V gene. The CDR3 DNA is TGTGCCAGCAGTTTAACTAGCGGGAAGGCTGGGTACTTC. It is translated as CASSLTSGKAGYF.

The V and J genes are TRBV28 and TRBJ2-1; 13 bases agree with TRBD2. The germline CDR1 and CDR2 sequences are MDHEN and SYDVKM. This CDR3 has 17 residues. The V gene end was trimmed by 10 bases and the J gene end by 1 base; junction bases not matched to a gene: 10. The CDR3 coding sequence is TGTGCCACCCTATCCCGGACTAGCGGGAGTTCCTACAATGAGCAGTTCTTC. This codes for CATLSRTSGSSYNEQFF.

V gene TRBV24-1 combines with J gene TRBJ1-2; 7 bases align to TRBD1. CDR1 and CDR2 (germline): KGHDR, SFDVKD. The CDR3 covers 15 residues. The V segment lost 2 bases and the J segment 6 bases; nucleotides outside the gene matches: 8. The CDR3 protein is CATSDSRGKEDGYTF. The DNA of the CDR3 is TGTGCCACCAGTGATTCCAGGGGGAAAGAGGATGGCTACACCTTC.

V gene TRBV30 combines with J gene TRBJ2-5; no reliable D call. V gave up 1 base and J gave up 1 base, with 4 bases separating them. The CDR3 runs to 12 residues. Per the germline V gene, CDR1 is GTSNPN and CDR2 is SVGIG (reference sequence). Here the CDR3 DNA reads TGTGCCTGGAGTGCGAGCCAAGAGACCCAGTACTTC. This codes for CAWSASQETQYF.

The CDR3 sequence: CASSPKTGGNFYGYTF. In nucleotides, the CDR3 is TGTGCCAGCTCACCTAAGACAGGGGGGAACTTTTATGGCTACACCTTC. The rearrangement links TRBV18 to TRBJ1-2, with 9 bases matching TRBD1. After removal of 3 bases from V and 5 bases from J, the junction contained 10 bases not matched to a gene. The germline CDR1 and CDR2 sequences are KGHSH and LQKENI. The CDR3 extends over 16 amino acids.

The chain employs TRBV4-1 and TRBJ1-2, with D possibly matching TRBD1 (5 bases). V lost 0 bases and J 8 bases, leaving 19 bases between the germline ends. This CDR3 comprises 16 residues. The germline V gene encodes CDR1 MGHRA and CDR2 YSYEKL. For the CDR3, the DNA is TGCGCCAGCAGCCAAGATCCAGCGGGGGAGGGTTTCGGCTACACCTTC. Encoded protein: CASSQDPAGEGFGYTF.

CDR3 DNA sequence: TGTGCCAGCAGGATGGACAGGGTGCCTGAAGCTTTCTTT. Translating it yields CASRMDRVPEAFF. The genes are TRBV6-4 and TRBJ1-1; 8 bases map to TRBD1. V shed 6 bases and J 6 bases; nucleotides not matched to a gene: 6. The V gene's germline CDR1 is MRHNA and CDR2 SNTAGT. The CDR3 is 13 residues long.

The chain uses TRBV15 and TRBJ2-6, with D uncertain. V gave up 3 bases and J gave up 0 bases, with 12 bases separating them. Germline assignment: CDR1 LNHNV and CDR2 YYDKDF (reference sequence). This CDR3 has 17 residues. In nucleotides, the CDR3 is TGTGCCACCAGCAGCGCCGAGGCCGTCTCTGGGGCCAACGTCCTGACTTTC. Translation gives CATSSAEAVSGANVLTF.

This sequence joins TRBV19 and TRBJ1-1; D unresolved. V lost 7 bases and J lost 0, with 12 bases in between. CDR1 and CDR2 (germline): LNHDA, SQIVND (reference sequence). The CDR3 totals 14 residues. In DNA form, the CDR3 reads TGTGCCAGTACTAGTCCGGGGATGAACACTGAAGCTTTCTTT. The encoded protein is CASTSPGMNTEAFF.

In this sample, this clone turned up once. The rearrangement uses TRBV19 and TRBJ2-1; 8 nucleotides agree with TRBD1. The CDR3 loop spans 15 amino acids. The ends lost 5 bases at V and 1 base at J; junction bases unmatched: 4. Germline V lookup: CDR1 LNHDA, CDR2 SQIVND (reference sequence). The CDR3, as DNA: TGTGCCAGTAGTGTGACAGGGGATTCCTACAATGAGCAGTTCTTC. Residues: CASSVTGDSYNEQFF.

The V call is TRBV6-4, the J call TRBJ1-2, with 9 bases fitting TRBD1. In germline, CDR1 is MRHNA, CDR2 SNTAGT. V trimming: 5 bases; J trimming: 4 bases; junction bases outside the gene matches: 2. This CDR3 has 13 residues. CDR3 loop: CASSSDRGYGYTF. CDR3 coding DNA: TGTGCCAGCAGTTCGGACAGGGGCTATGGCTACACCTTC.

This chain uses TRBV28 with TRBJ1-1; D is possibly TRBD1 (6 bases). V was trimmed by 3 bases and J by 6 bases, leaving 14 bases between them. The CDR3 loop spans 14 amino acids. Germline CDR1 MDHEN, CDR2 SYDVKM. CDR3 residues: CASSLNRVSAEAFF. The CDR3 DNA sequence: TGTGCCAGCAGTTTGAACAGGGTTTCCGCTGAAGCTTTCTTT.

V and J are TRBV11-2 and TRBJ1-3; weak D call: TRBD1 (6 bases). Germline V gene sequence: CDR1 SGHAT, CDR2 FQNNGV. This CDR3 comprises 15 residues. The V gene lost 3 bases and the J gene lost 9 bases, with 18 bases spanning the gap. The CDR3 protein is CASSFNSDRSGTIYF. In DNA, the CDR3 is TGTGCCAGCAGCTTCAACTCCGACAGGAGTGGCACCATATATTTT.

V gene TRBV5-1 combines with J gene TRBJ2-5, with a tentative D call TRBD1 (5 bases). This CDR3 is 14 amino acids long. Germline CDR1 reads SGHRS; CDR2 reads YFSETQ. V lost 0 bases, J lost 2 bases, and 8 bases lay in between. The CDR3 bases are TGCGCCAGCAGCTTGGGACAGAAACAAGAGACCCAGTACTTC. Its translation: CASSLGQKQETQYF.

This clone came up a few times. V gene TRBV3-1 (or the pseudogene TRBV3-2) combines with J gene TRBJ1-2; 7 bases are shared with TRBD1. J gave up 3 bases and V 1 base, and 8 bases lay outside the gene matches. The CDR3 has 16 amino acids. Looked up from germline, CDR1 is LGHDT and CDR2 is YNNKEL (reference sequence). The CDR3 sequence is CASSQGRQQGHYGYTF. The CDR3 nucleotides read TGTGCCAGCAGCCAAGGAAGGCAACAGGGGCACTATGGCTACACCTTC.

V and J are TRBV2 and TRBJ1-6; D gene ambiguous. This CDR3 has 10 residues. Trimming took 6 bases from V and 12 from J, leaving 6 bases between them. Germline CDR1 is SNHLY and CDR2 is FYNNEI. The CDR3 DNA reads TGTGCCAGCAGAATTCAACCCCTCCACTTT. Its translation: CASRIQPLHF.

The chain couples TRBV2 to TRBJ1-3; a weak D match, TRBD1 (5 bases). Trimming stripped 6 bases from V and 4 bases from J, with 7 bases between. The germline gives CDR1 SNHLY, CDR2 FYNNEI. The CDR3 is 12 residues long. The chain's CDR3 is CASSRAGNTIYF. CDR3 sequence (DNA): TGTGCCAGCAGCAGGGCAGGAAACACCATATATTTT.

The chain uses TRBV6-5 and TRBJ1-1, with 11 bases aligning to TRBD1. This CDR3 spans 13 amino acids. Germline trimming cut 7 bases from V and 5 bases from J; bases unmatched to any gene: 3. Germline V gene data show CDR1 as MNHEY and CDR2 as SVGAGI. This CDR3 is CASKGQGGTEAFF. The CDR3 DNA sequence: TGTGCCAGCAAGGGACAGGGGGGAACTGAAGCTTTCTTT.

V gene TRBV27 combines with J gene TRBJ1-1; D is perhaps TRBD1 (5 bases). The CDR3 is 13 amino acids. Germline-derived CDR1 and CDR2 are MNHEY and SMNVEV (reference sequence). V lost 3 bases to trimming and J lost 3 bases, with 8 bases between them. As DNA, the CDR3 is TGTGCCAGCAGTTTGGGGCGATACACTGAAGCTTTCTTT. As protein: CASSLGRYTEAFF.

The CDR3 nucleotides read TGTGCCAGCAGCGTAGATGGACTAGCGGGAGCGGGCACCGGGGAGCTGTTTTTT. As protein: CASSVDGLAGAGTGELFF. The chain employs TRBV9 and TRBJ2-2; 13 nucleotides line up with TRBD2. CDR3 length equals 18 residues. Germline CDR1 reads SGDLS; CDR2 reads YYNGEE. V lost 0 bases to trimming and J lost 4 bases; unmatched junction nucleotides: 6.